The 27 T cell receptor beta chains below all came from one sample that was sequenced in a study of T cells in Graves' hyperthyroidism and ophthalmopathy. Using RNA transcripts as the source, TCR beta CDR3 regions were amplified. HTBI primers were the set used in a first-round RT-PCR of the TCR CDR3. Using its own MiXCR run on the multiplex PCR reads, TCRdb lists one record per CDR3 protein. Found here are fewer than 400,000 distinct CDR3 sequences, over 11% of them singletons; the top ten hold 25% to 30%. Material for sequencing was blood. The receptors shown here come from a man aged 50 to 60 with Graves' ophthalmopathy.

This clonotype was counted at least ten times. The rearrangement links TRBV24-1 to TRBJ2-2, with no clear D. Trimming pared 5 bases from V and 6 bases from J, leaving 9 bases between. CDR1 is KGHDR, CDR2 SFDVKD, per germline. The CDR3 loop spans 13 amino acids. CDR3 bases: TGTGCCACCAGTGCAGGTAGATCCGGGGAGCTGTTTTTT. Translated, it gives CATSAGRSGELFF.

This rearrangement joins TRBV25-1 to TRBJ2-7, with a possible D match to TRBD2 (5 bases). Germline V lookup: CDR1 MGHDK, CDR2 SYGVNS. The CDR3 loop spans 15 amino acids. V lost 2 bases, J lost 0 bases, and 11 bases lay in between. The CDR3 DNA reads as TGTGCCAGCAGTGAAGGAGGCCGTAACTCCTACGAGCAGTACTTC. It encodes CASSEGGRNSYEQYF.

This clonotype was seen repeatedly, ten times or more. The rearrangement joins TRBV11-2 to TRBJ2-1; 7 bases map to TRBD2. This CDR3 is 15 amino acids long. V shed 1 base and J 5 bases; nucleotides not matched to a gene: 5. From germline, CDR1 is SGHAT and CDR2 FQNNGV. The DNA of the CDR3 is TGTGCCAGCAGCTTAGTGGGAGGGCCGGACAATGAGCAGTTCTTC. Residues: CASSLVGGPDNEQFF. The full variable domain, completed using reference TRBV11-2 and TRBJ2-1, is EAGVAQSPRYKIIEKRQSVAFWCNPISGHATLYWYQQILGQGPKLLIQFQNNGVVDDSQLPKDRFSAERLKGVDSTLKIQPAKLEDSAVYLCASSLVGGPDNEQFFGPGTRLTVL.

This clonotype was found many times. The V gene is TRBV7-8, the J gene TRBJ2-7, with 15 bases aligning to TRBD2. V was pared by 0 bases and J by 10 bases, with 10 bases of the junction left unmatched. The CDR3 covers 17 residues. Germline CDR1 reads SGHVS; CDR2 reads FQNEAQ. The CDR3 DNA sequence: TGTGCCAGCAGCTTAGCGTGGACTAGCGGGAGGGCCGGGGATCAGTACTTC. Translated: CASSLAWTSGRAGDQYF.

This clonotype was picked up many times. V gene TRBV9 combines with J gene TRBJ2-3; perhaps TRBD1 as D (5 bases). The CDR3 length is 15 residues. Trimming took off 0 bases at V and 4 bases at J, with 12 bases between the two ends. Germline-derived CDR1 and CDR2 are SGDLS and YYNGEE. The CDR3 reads CASSVGARGSDTQYF. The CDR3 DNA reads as TGTGCCAGCAGCGTAGGAGCTAGGGGTTCAGATACGCAGTATTTT.

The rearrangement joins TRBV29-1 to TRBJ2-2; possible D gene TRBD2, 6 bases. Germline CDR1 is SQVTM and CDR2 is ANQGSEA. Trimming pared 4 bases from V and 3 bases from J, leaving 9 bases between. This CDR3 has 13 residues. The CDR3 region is CSVVAGYTGELFF. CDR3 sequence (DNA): TGCAGCGTTGTTGCGGGGTACACCGGGGAGCTGTTTTTT.

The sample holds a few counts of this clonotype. As DNA, the CDR3 is TGCAGTGCTAGAGATCCAGGGGGCTATGGCTACACCTTC. Translating gives CSARDPGGYGYTF. This sequence joins TRBV20-1 and TRBJ1-2; 7 positions agree with TRBD1. CDR1 and CDR2 (germline): DFQATT, SNEGSKA (reference sequence). The V and J ends lost 0 bases and 4 bases, in that order; junction bases with no gene match: 2. The CDR3 is 13 residues long.

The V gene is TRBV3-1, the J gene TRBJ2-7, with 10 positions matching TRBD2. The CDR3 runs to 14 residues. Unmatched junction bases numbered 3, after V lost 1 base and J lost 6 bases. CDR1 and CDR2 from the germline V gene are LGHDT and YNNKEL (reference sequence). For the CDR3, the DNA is TGTGCCAGCAGCCAAGGGACTAGCGGCTCCGAGCAGTACTTC. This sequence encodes CASSQGTSGSEQYF.

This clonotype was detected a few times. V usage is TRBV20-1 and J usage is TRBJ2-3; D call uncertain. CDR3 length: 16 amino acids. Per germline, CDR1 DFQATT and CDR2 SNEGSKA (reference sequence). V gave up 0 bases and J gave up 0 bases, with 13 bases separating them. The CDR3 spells CSARDIRRSSTDTQYF. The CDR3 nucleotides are TGCAGTGCTAGAGATATCCGGAGATCTAGCACAGATACGCAGTATTTT.

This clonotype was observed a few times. The CDR3 is CASKDGSLEKLFF. As DNA, the CDR3 is TGTGCCAGCAAAGATGGGAGTCTTGAAAAACTGTTTTTT. This rearrangement joins TRBV6-1 to TRBJ1-4; D is ambiguous. Germline-derived CDR1 and CDR2 are MNHNS and SASEGT. Trimming took off 7 bases at V and 7 bases at J, with 13 bases between the two ends. CDR3 length: 13 residues.

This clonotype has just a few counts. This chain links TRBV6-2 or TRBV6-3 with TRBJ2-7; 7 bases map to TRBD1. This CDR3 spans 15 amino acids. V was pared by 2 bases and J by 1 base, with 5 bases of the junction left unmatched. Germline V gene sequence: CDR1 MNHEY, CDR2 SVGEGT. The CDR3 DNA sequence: TGTGCCAGCAGTTACATCATGGGACAGTCCTACGAGCAGTACTTC. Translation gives CASSYIMGQSYEQYF.

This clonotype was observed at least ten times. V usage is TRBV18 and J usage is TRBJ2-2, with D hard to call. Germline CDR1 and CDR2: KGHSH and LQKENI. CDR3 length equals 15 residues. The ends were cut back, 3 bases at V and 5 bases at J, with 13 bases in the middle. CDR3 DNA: TGTGCCAGCTCACCCAACAGAATCCCTACCGGGGAGCTGTTTTTT. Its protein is CASSPNRIPTGELFF. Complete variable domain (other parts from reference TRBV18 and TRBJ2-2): NAGVMQNPRHLVRRRGQEARLRCSPMKGHSHVYWYRQLPEEGLKFMVYLQKENIIDESGMPKERFSAEFPKEGPSILRIQQVVRGDSAAYFCASSPNRIPTGELFFGEGSRLTVL.

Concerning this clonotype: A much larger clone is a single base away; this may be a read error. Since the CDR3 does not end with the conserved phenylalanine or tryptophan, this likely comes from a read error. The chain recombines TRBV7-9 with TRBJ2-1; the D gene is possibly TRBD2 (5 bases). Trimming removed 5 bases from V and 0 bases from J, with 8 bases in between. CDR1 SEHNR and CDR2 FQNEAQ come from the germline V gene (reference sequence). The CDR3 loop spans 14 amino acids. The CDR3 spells CASSHRGSYNEQFL. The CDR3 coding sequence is TGTGCCAGCAGCCACCGGGGCTCCTACAATGAGCAGTTCCTC.

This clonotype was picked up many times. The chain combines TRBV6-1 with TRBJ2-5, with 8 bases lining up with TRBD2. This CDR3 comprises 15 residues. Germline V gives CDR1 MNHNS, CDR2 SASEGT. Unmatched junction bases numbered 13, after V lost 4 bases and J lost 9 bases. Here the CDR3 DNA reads TGTGCCAGCAGTGGAGGGGTAGCGGGGCCGGAGGCCCAGTACTTC. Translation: CASSGGVAGPEAQYF.

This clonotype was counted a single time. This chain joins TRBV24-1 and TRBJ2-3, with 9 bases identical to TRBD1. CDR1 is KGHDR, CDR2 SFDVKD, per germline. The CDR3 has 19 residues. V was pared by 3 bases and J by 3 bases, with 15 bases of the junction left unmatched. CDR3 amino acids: CATSDPVRDREVGTDTQYF. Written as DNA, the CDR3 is TGTGCCACCAGTGATCCCGTCCGGGACAGGGAGGTGGGAACAGATACGCAGTATTTT.

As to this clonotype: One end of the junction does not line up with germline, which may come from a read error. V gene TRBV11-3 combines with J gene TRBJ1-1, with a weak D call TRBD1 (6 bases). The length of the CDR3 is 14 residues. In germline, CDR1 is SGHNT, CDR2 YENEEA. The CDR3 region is CASSLDQGNAEAFF. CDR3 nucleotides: TGTGCCAGCAGCTTAGATCAGGGGAACGCTGAAGCTTTCTTT.

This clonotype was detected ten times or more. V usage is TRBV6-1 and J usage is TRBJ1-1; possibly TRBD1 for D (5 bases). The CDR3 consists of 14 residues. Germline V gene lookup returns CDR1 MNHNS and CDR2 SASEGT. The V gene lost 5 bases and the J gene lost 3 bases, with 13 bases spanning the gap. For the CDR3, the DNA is TGTGCCAGCAGTTTTGGGGGGATGTACACTGAAGCTTTCTTT. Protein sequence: CASSFGGMYTEAFF.

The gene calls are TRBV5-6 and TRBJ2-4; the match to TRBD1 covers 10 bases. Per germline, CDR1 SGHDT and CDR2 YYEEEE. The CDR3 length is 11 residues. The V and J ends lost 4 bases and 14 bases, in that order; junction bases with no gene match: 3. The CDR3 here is CASSKGQGKYF. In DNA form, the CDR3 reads TGTGCCAGCAGCAAGGGACAGGGGAAGTACTTC.

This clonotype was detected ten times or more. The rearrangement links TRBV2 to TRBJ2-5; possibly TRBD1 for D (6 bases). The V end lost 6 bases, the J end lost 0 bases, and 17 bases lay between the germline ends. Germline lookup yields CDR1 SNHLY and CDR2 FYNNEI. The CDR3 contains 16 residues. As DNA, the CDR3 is TGTGCCAGCAGAGAAATACAGGGCCGGTACCAAGAGACCCAGTACTTC. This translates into CASREIQGRYQETQYF. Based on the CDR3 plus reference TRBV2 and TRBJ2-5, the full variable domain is EPEVTQTPSHQVTQMGQEVILRCVPISNHLYFYWYRQILGQKVEFLVSFYNNEISEKSEIFDDQFSVERPDGSNFTLKIRSTKLEDSAMYFCASREIQGRYQETQYFGPGTRLLVL.

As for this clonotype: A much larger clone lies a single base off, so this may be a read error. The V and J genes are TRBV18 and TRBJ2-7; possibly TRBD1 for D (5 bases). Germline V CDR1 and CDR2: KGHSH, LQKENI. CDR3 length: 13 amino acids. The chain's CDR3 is CASSPQGPYGQYF. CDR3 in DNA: TGTGCCAGCTCACCACAGGGGCCCTACGGGCAGTACTTC.

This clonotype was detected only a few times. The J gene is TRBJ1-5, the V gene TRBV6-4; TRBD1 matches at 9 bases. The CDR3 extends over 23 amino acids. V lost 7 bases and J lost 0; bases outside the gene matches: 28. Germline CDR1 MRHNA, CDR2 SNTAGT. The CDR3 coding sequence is TGTGCCAGCACCGAGGGGCACCGGGACAGGGACCGGGCGGAGCGCGATAGCAATCAGCCCCAGCATTTT. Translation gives CASTEGHRDRDRAERDSNQPQHF.

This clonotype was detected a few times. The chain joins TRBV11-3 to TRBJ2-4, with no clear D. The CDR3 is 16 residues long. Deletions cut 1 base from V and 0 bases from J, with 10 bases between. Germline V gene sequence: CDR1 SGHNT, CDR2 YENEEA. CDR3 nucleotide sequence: TGTGCCAGCAGCTTAGCTTCAACTCTAGCCAAAAACATTCAGTACTTC. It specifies CASSLASTLAKNIQYF.

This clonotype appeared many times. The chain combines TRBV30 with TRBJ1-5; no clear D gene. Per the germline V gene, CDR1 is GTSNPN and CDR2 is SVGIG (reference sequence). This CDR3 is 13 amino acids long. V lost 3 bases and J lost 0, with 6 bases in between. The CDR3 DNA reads TGTGCCTGGAGCCTTAATAGCAATCAGCCCCAGCATTTT. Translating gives CAWSLNSNQPQHF.

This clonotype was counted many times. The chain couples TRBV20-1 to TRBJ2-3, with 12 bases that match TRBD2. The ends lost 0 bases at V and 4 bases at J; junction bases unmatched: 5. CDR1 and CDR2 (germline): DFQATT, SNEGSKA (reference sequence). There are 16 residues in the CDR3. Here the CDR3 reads CSARDSLAGGPDTQYF. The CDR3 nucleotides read TGCAGTGCTAGAGATTCGCTAGCGGGAGGGCCAGATACGCAGTATTTT.

CDR3 sequence reads: CANRQGDSEAFF. DNA for the CDR3: TGTGCCAACCGACAGGGAGATTCTGAAGCTTTCTTT. The V gene is TRBV24-1, the J gene TRBJ1-1; 7 nucleotides match TRBD1. Trimming took 11 bases from V and 6 from J; bases not matched to a gene: 8. Germline V lookup: CDR1 KGHDR, CDR2 SFDVKD. The CDR3 runs 12 residues.

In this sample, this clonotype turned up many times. The CDR3 nucleotides are TGTGCCAGCAGCGTAGCGCAGTACACAGATACGCAGTATTTT. Amino acids: CASSVAQYTDTQYF. The chain employs TRBV9 and TRBJ2-3; D gene ambiguous. The germline V and J ends were trimmed by 0 bases and 2 bases, with 7 bases remaining between them. The CDR3 is 14 amino acids. Looked up from germline, CDR1 is SGDLS and CDR2 is YYNGEE.

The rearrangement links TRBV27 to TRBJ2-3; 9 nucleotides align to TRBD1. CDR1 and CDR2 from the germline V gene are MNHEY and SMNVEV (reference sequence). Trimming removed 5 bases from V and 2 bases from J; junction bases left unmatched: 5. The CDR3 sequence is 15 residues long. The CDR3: CASSPRTGATDTQYF. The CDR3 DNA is TGTGCCAGCAGTCCAAGGACAGGGGCCACAGATACGCAGTATTTT.